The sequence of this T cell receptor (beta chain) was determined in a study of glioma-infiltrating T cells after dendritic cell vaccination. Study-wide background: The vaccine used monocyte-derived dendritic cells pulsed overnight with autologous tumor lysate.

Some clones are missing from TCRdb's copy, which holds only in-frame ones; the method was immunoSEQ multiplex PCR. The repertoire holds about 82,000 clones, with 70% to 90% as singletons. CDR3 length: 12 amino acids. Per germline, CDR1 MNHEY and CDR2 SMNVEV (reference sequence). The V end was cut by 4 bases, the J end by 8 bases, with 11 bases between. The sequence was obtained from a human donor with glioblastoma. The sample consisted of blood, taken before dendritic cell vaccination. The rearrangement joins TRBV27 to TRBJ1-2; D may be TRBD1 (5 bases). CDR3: CASSSGFKGYTF. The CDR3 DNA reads TGTGCCAGCAGTTCAGGGTTCAAGGGCTACACCTTC.